This note documents a single T cell receptor beta chain sequence. The antigen is unknown. Germline V lookup: CDR1 SNHLY, CDR2 FYNNEI. The length of the CDR3 is 14 residues. The V and J ends lost 8 bases and 5 bases, in that order; junction bases with no gene match: 9. The sample comes from a study of CD4+ T cells in melanoma. Study-wide points: Neoantigen-specific CD4+ T cells in melanoma reportedly had diverse differentiation states. CD8+ T cell, macrophage and B cell function reportedly correlated with neoantigen-specific CD4+ T cells.

Clones were read by immunoSEQ multiplex PCR, and TCRdb kept only the in-frame ones, dropping some. The sample includes about 140,000 clones, about nine tenths of them seen just once. This rearrangement joins TRBV2 to TRBJ2-5; 9 nucleotides line up with TRBD1. The receptor's source is a human donor with melanoma. The CDR3 region is CASWTGASRETQYF. In DNA form, the CDR3 reads TGTGCCAGCTGGACAGGGGCGTCCCGGGAGACCCAGTACTTC.